This T cell receptor beta chain was found in a study of shared clonotypes between healthy human individuals. Study conclusions and caveats: Donor scarcity curtailed the genetic and exposure-history diversity represented herein. Collection of samples was limited to blood; tissue repertoires likely differ.

Across several immunoSEQ plates, the genomic DNA of each subset was split evenly. In the study's own analysis: In the immunoSEQ data, sequences were junction-only and lacked quality scores, so filtering differed. Method: immunoSEQ multiplex PCR; TCRdb's copy keeps in-frame clones and lacks some. The DNA gave D and trimming, while V, J and clone size come from that table. The table records millions of clones, approximately 94% of them present only once. CD45RO-negative, CCR7-selected cells formed the naive CD8 fraction, which excluded terminally differentiated effector memory CD45RA+ cells. The CDR3 spans 14 residues. CDR1 is GTSNPN and CDR2 is SVGIG in the germline V gene (reference sequence). Between the trimmed V and J ends, which lost 3 bases and 0 bases, there was a span of 9 bases. As to this clone: The antigen remains unidentified.

The chain has TRBV30 and TRBJ1-3; D ambiguous. The receptor comes from a man aged 18 to 29 in good health. Some clones in this sample may be carry-over from other donors' samples. Source material: naive CD8+ T cells from PBMCs. The CDR3 DNA reads as TGTGCCTGGAGCCCTAGGGCCTCTGGAAACACCATATATTTT. Protein sequence: CAWSPRASGNTIYF.